This T cell receptor (beta chain) was captured in a study of blood T cell repertoires in COVID-19. Overall study: Donors in the United States, Italy and Spain gave samples during acute or convalescent COVID-19. Sources were T cells, B-cell-depleted T cells, or PBMCs; the material itself was cDNA or gDNA.

Per germline, CDR1 MNHEY and CDR2 SVGAGI. Deletions cut 4 bases from V and 4 bases from J, with 8 bases between. There are 13 residues in the CDR3. This clone was seen just once. How the authors handled the data: Nucleated cell counts were estimated from reference gene primer amplification. The data were produced by immunoSEQ multiplex PCR, yet TCRdb's version contains in-frame clones alone and is incomplete. Clonal size and the V and J genes are those of that table, whereas D and trimming came from the DNA. This table holds roughly 100,000 clones, approximately 69% found once. V gene TRBV6-5 combines with J gene TRBJ1-5; D not certain. The material sequenced was peripheral blood. This clonotype was obtained from a man older than 75 with acute or convalescent COVID-19. The DNA for the CDR3 is TGTGCCAGCAGTTCTGGGAGTAATCAGCCCCAGCATTTT. Encoded protein: CASSSGSNQPQHF.